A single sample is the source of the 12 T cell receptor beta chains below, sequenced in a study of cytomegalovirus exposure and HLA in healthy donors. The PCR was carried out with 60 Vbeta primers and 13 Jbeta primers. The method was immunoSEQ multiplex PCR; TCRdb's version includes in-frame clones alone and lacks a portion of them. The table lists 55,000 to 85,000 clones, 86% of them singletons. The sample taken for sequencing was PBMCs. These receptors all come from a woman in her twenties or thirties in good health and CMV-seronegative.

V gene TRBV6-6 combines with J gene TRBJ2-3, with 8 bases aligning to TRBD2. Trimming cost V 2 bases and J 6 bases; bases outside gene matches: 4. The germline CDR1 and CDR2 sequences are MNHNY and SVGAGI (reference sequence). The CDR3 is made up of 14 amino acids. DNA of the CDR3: TGTGCCAGCAGTTACGGGACTAGAGAGGATACGCAGTATTTT. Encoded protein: CASSYGTREDTQYF.

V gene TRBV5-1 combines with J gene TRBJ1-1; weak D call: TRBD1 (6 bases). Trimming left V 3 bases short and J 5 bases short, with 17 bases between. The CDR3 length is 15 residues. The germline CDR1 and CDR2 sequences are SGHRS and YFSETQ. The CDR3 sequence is CASSSQGPRETEAFF. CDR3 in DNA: TGCGCCAGCAGCTCCCAGGGGCCCCGAGAGACTGAAGCTTTCTTT.

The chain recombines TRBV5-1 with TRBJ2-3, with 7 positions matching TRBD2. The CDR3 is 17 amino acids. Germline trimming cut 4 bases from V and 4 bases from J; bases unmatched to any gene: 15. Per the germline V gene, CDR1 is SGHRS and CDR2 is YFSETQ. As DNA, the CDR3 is TGCGCCAGCAGCCCTTTCCTAGCGGTAAGGGAAGCAGATACGCAGTATTTT. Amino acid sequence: CASSPFLAVREADTQYF. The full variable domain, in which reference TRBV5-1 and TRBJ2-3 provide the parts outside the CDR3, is KAGVTQTPRYLIKTRGQQVTLSCSPISGHRSVSWYQQTPGQGLQFLFEYFSETQRNKGNFPGRFSGRQFSNSRSEMNVSTLELGDSALYLCASSPFLAVREADTQYFGPGTRLTVL.

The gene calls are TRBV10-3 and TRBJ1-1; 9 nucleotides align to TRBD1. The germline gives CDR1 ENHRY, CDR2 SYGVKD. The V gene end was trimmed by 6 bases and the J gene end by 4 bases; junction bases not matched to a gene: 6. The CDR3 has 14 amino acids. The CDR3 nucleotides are TGTGCCATCAGCCGGGACAGGGAGAGCACTGAAGCTTTCTTT. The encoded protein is CAISRDRESTEAFF.

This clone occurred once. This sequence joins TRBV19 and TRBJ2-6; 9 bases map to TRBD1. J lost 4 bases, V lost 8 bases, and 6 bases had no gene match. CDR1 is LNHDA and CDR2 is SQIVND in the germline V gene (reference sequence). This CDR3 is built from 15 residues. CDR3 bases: TGTGCCAGTGCACGGACAGGGGACGGGGCCAACGTCCTGACTTTC. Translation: CASARTGDGANVLTF.

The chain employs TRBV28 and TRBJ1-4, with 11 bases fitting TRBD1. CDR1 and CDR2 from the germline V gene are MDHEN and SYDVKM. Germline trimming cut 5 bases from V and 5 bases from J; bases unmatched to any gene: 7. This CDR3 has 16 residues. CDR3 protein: CASSNGGQGENEKLFF. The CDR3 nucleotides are TGTGCCAGCAGTAACGGGGGACAGGGGGAAAATGAAAAACTGTTTTTT.

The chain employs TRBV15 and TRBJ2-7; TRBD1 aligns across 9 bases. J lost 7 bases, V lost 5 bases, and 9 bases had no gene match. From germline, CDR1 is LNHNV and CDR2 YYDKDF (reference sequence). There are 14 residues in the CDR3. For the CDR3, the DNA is TGTGCCACCAGCGGGGACAGGGCCTTCGGAGAGCAGTACTTC. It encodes CATSGDRAFGEQYF.

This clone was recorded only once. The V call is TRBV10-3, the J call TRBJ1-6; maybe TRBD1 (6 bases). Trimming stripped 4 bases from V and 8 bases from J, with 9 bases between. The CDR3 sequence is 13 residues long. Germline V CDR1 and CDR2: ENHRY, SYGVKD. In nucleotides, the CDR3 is TGTGCCATCAGTGGGACAGAGTATTCACCCCTCCACTTT. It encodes CAISGTEYSPLHF.

The CDR3 region is CASSLSTGEGYTF. In DNA, the CDR3 is TGTGCCAGCAGCTTAAGTACAGGGGAGGGCTACACCTTC. V usage is TRBV7-2 and J usage is TRBJ1-2; 7 positions agree with TRBD1. CDR1 is SGHTA, CDR2 FQGNSA, per germline. The V gene end was trimmed by 2 bases and the J gene end by 8 bases; junction bases not matched to a gene: 5. There are 13 residues in the CDR3. The full variable domain, in which reference TRBV7-2 and TRBJ1-2 provide the parts outside the CDR3, is GAGVSQSPSNKVTEKGKDVELRCDPISGHTALYWYRQSLGQGLEFLIYFQGNSAPDKSGLPSDRFSAERTGGSVSTLTIQRTQQEDSAVYLCASSLSTGEGYTFGSGTRLTVV.

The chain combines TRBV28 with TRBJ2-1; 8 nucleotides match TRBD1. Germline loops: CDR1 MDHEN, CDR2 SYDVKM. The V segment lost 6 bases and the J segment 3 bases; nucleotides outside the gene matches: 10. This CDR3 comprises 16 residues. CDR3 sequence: CASSTHRDRFYNEQFF. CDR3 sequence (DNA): TGTGCCAGCAGCACTCACCGGGACAGGTTCTACAATGAGCAGTTCTTC.

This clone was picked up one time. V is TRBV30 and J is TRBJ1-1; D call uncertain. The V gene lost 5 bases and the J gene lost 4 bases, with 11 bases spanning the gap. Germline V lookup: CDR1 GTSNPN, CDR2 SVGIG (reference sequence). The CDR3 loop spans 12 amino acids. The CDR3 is CAWGSRGTEAFF. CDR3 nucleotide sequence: TGTGCCTGGGGTTCCCGGGGCACTGAAGCTTTCTTT.

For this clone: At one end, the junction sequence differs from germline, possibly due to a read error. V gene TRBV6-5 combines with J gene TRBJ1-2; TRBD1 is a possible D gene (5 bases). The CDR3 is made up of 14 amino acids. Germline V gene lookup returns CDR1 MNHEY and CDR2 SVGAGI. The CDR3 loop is CASSYYRTNYGYTF. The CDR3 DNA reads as TGTGCCAGCAGCTACTACAGGACTAACTATGGCTACACCTTC.